This TCR beta chain came from a study of chemoradiotherapy in HPV16-positive cancers. Repertoires were sampled repeatedly during chemoradiotherapy. Between the trimmed V and J ends, which lost 3 bases and 3 bases, there was a span of 6 bases. The CDR3 consists of 13 residues. The germline V gene has CDR1 SGDLS and CDR2 YYNGEE. Some clones are missing from TCRdb's copy, which holds only in-frame ones; the method was immunoSEQ multiplex PCR. The sample has roughly 11,000 clones, more than 70% seen once. This chain joins TRBV9 and TRBJ2-2; D possibly corresponds to TRBD1 (5 bases). The TCR comes from a human donor with HPV-associated anogenital cancer. The sample was taken from a patient who underwent chemoradiotherapy. In DNA form, the CDR3 reads TGTGCCAGCAGCGGCAGGGACACCGGGGAGCTGTTTTTT. Residues: CASSGRDTGELFF.